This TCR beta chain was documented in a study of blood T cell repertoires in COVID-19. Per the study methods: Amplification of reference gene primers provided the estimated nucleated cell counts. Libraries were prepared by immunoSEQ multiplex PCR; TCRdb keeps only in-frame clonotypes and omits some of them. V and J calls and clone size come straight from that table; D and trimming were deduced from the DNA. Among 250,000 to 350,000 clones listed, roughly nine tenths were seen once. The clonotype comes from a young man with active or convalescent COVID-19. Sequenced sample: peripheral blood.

CDR3 loop: CASRGSSYNEQFF. The CDR3 region has the DNA TGTGCCAGTAGGGGGAGCTCCTACAATGAGCAGTTCTTC. The gene calls are TRBV19 and TRBJ2-1; TRBD2 is a possible D gene (5 bases). V was shortened by 6 bases and J by 0 bases, with 6 bases between the two germline ends. CDR3 length: 13 amino acids. The V gene's germline CDR1 is LNHDA and CDR2 SQIVND (reference sequence).